The next 29 T cell receptor beta chains were all read from a single sample in a study of blood T cell repertoires in COVID-19. The repertoire was sequenced with immunoSEQ multiplex PCR; TCRdb's copy has only in-frame clones and lacks some. The table records a few hundred thousand clones, about 89% of them present only once. The sequencing input was peripheral blood. These receptors were taken from a man aged 40-49 years who had recovered from COVID-19.

This clone was detected once. Relative to the germline gene, one junction end is altered; a read error may explain this. The chain recombines TRBV12-3 or TRBV12-4 with TRBJ2-3, with 9 bases aligning to TRBD2. This CDR3 has 13 amino acids. The CDR3 protein is CASRLAGADTQYF. The CDR3 DNA reads TGTGCCAGCAGATTAGCGGGAGCAGATACGCAGTATTTT.

This chain joins TRBV9 and TRBJ1-2, with 11 positions matching TRBD1. V lost 4 bases, J lost 6 bases, and 14 bases stayed unmatched. The germline gives CDR1 SGDLS, CDR2 YYNGEE. The CDR3 is made up of 17 amino acids. CDR3 bases: TGTGCCAGCAGCTCCCCCCCGCGGGACAGGGGGTCGGATGGCTACACCTTC. It encodes CASSSPPRDRGSDGYTF.

The chain combines TRBV2 with TRBJ2-2, with 8 bases lining up with TRBD2. The CDR3 spans 16 residues. Germline V lookup: CDR1 SNHLY, CDR2 FYNNEI. The trim removed 1 base at V and 4 bases at J, leaving 5 bases unmatched. The chain's CDR3 is CASSEEAGVITGELFF. CDR3 sequence (DNA): TGTGCCAGCAGTGAAGAAGCGGGGGTCATCACCGGGGAGCTGTTTTTT.

V usage is TRBV10-3 and J usage is TRBJ2-3; 9 bases are a match to TRBD2. Germline values: CDR1 ENHRY, CDR2 SYGVKD. This CDR3 comprises 17 residues. J gave up 4 bases and V 7 bases, and 15 bases lay outside the gene matches. The CDR3 bases are TGTGCCATCAAGACCGGGACTAGCCGTGGCGGGGCAGATACGCAGTATTTT. Protein product: CAIKTGTSRGGADTQYF.

V gene TRBV19 combines with J gene TRBJ1-1; possible D gene TRBD1, 5 bases. V was cut by 3 bases and J by 4 bases, with 9 bases left in between. CDR1 is LNHDA and CDR2 is SQIVND in the germline V gene (reference sequence). The CDR3 runs 13 residues. DNA for the CDR3: TGTGCCAGTAGTATTGTGGGGCTCACTGAAGCTTTCTTT. It is translated as CASSIVGLTEAFF.

The rearrangement links TRBV7-2 to TRBJ2-5; 8 nucleotides agree with TRBD2. CDR1 and CDR2 from the germline V gene are SGHTA and FQGNSA. This CDR3 region has 15 residues. The junction had 11 bases not matched to a gene; V was cut back by 5 bases and J by 6 bases. CDR3 coding DNA: TGTGCCAGCAGCCCCACTAGCGGTGCGGGACAGACCCAGTACTTC. Protein sequence: CASSPTSGAGQTQYF.

The V gene is TRBV21-1, the J gene TRBJ1-4; no DNA check was done on the table's D call, TRBD1. TRBV21-1 constitutes a pseudogene. The CDR3 spans 11 residues. CDR3: CASRHNEKLFF. The CDR3 DNA reads as TGTGCCAGCAGACATAATGAAAAACTGTTTTTT.

The V gene is TRBV7-2, the J gene TRBJ2-1; 7 bases are shared with TRBD2. J was trimmed by 1 base and V by 2 bases; bases with no gene match: 5. The CDR3 has 16 amino acids. Germline assignment: CDR1 SGHTA and CDR2 FQGNSA. The CDR3 sequence: CASSLSGGLSYNEQFF. CDR3 in DNA: TGTGCCAGCAGCTTATCGGGGGGACTTTCCTACAATGAGCAGTTCTTC.

This chain uses TRBV12-3 or TRBV12-4 with TRBJ1-2, with TRBD1 matching over 9 bases. The CDR3 spans 13 residues. Unmatched junction bases numbered 6, after V lost 5 bases and J lost 8 bases. CDR3 loop: CASSGRTGVGYTF. DNA of the CDR3: TGTGCCAGCAGTGGACGGACAGGGGTAGGCTACACCTTC.

The chain uses TRBV27 and TRBJ2-3, with 8 bases lining up with TRBD1. Germline CDR1 and CDR2: MNHEY and SMNVEV (reference sequence). V was clipped by 7 bases and J by 5 bases; unmatched bases: 20. The CDR3 loop spans 18 amino acids. The CDR3 bases are TGTGCCAGCAATTCCCTCAGGACAGGGAGGATAGCAGGAGATACGCAGTATTTT. It is translated as CASNSLRTGRIAGDTQYF.

The rearrangement joins TRBV5-1 to TRBJ2-1, with 7 bases aligning to TRBD1. The CDR3 has 17 residues. The V segment lost 4 bases and the J segment 4 bases; nucleotides outside the gene matches: 14. The germline CDR1 and CDR2 sequences are SGHRS and YFSETQ. Here the CDR3 reads CASSPPQGTAQYNEQFF. CDR3 DNA sequence: TGCGCCAGCAGCCCTCCCCAAGGGACAGCCCAATACAATGAGCAGTTCTTC. Full variable domain (missing parts from reference TRBV5-1 and TRBJ2-1): KAGVTQTPRYLIKTRGQQVTLSCSPISGHRSVSWYQQTPGQGLQFLFEYFSETQRNKGNFPGRFSGRQFSNSRSEMNVSTLELGDSALYLCASSPPQGTAQYNEQFFGPGTRLTVL.

This clone was observed once. The chain joins TRBV7-7 to TRBJ2-7; 7 bases agree with TRBD2. Trimming took 2 bases from V and 0 from J; bases not matched to a gene: 4. CDR1 and CDR2 (germline): SSHAT, FNYEAQ (reference sequence). This CDR3 comprises 15 residues. CDR3 in amino acids: CASSLRRGDSYEQYF. The CDR3 coding sequence is TGTGCCAGCAGCTTACGCCGGGGGGACTCCTACGAGCAGTACTTC. Based on the CDR3 plus reference TRBV7-7 and TRBJ2-7, the full variable domain is GAGVSQSPRYKVTKRGQDVTLRCDPISSHATLYWYQQALGQGPEFLTYFNYEAQPDKSGLPSDRFSAERPEGSISTLTIQRTEQRDSAMYRCASSLRRGDSYEQYFGPGTRLTVT.

V usage is TRBV6-6 and J usage is TRBJ1-1; D uncertain. V lost 6 bases and J lost 8, with 19 bases in between. Germline CDR1 reads MNHNY; CDR2 reads SVGAGI (reference sequence). This CDR3 has 14 amino acids. The CDR3: CASSLREVGLEAFF. In DNA form, the CDR3 reads TGTGCCAGCAGCTTAAGGGAGGTAGGCCTAGAAGCTTTCTTT.

J is TRBJ1-2 and V is TRBV3-1 (or the pseudogene TRBV3-2); TRBD1 aligns across 9 bases. The CDR3 is 14 amino acids. From germline, CDR1 is LGHDT and CDR2 YNNKEL (reference sequence). V lost 1 base, J lost 3 bases, and 0 bases stayed unmatched. The CDR3 sequence: CASSQGTGDYGYTF. CDR3 nucleotides: TGTGCCAGCAGCCAAGGGACAGGGGACTATGGCTACACCTTC.

This clone has just a few counts. V usage is TRBV14 and J usage is TRBJ2-7; D unresolved. The CDR3 runs 15 residues. The V gene's germline CDR1 is SGHDN and CDR2 FVKESK. The germline V and J ends were trimmed by 2 bases and 0 bases, with 11 bases remaining between them. For the CDR3, the DNA is TGTGCCAGCAGCCAAAGAGGTGTCTTCTCCTACGAGCAGTACTTC. It encodes CASSQRGVFSYEQYF.

The rearrangement joins TRBV10-2 to TRBJ1-1, with D perhaps TRBD1 (5 bases). Per the germline V gene, CDR1 is WSHSY and CDR2 is SAAADI. The CDR3 totals 13 residues. V was pared by 10 bases and J by 0 bases, with 12 bases between. In DNA, the CDR3 is TGCGCCACTAAAGACAGCATGAACACTGAAGCTTTCTTT. Amino acid sequence: CATKDSMNTEAFF.

This clone appeared a few times. V gene TRBV11-2 combines with J gene TRBJ2-5; TRBD1 matches at 8 bases. Per germline, CDR1 SGHAT and CDR2 FQNNGV. Losses at the gene ends were 5 bases for V and 4 bases for J; bases not matched to a gene: 9. The CDR3 is made up of 15 amino acids. The CDR3 protein is CASSGGQGPLETQYF. DNA for the CDR3: TGTGCCAGCAGCGGCGGACAGGGCCCCTTAGAGACCCAGTACTTC.

The chain couples TRBV9 to TRBJ2-1; the match to TRBD2 covers 10 bases. Germline CDR1 is SGDLS and CDR2 is YYNGEE. Germline trimming cut 4 bases from V and 10 bases from J; bases unmatched to any gene: 20. The CDR3 loop spans 18 amino acids. The CDR3 region is CASSITYWTSGLGREQFF. Here the CDR3 DNA reads TGTGCCAGCAGCATCACCTATTGGACTAGCGGACTGGGGAGGGAGCAGTTCTTC.

This rearrangement joins TRBV29-1 to TRBJ2-1; no definite D call. The ends were cut back, 8 bases at V and 0 bases at J, with 17 bases in the middle. The germline CDR1 and CDR2 sequences are SQVTM and ANQGSEA. The CDR3 consists of 15 residues. CDR3 region: CSSGGSSISYNEQFF. The CDR3 nucleotides read TGCAGCTCAGGTGGCAGCTCGATCTCCTACAATGAGCAGTTCTTC.

The chain carries TRBV2 and TRBJ2-6, with 12 bases aligning to TRBD2. CDR1 SNHLY and CDR2 FYNNEI come from the germline V gene. Unmatched junction bases numbered 3, after V lost 9 bases and J lost 0 bases. The CDR3 extends over 16 amino acids. CDR3: CASGLAGNSGANVLTF. The CDR3 DNA sequence: TGTGCCAGTGGACTAGCGGGGAACTCTGGGGCCAACGTCCTGACTTTC.

The chain combines TRBV5-4 with TRBJ1-6, with a weak D call TRBD1 (6 bases). The CDR3 has 15 residues. V lost 0 bases, J lost 8 bases, and 12 bases lay in between. CDR1 and CDR2 from the germline V gene are SGHNT and YYREEE (reference sequence). CDR3 protein: CASSLDPGVDSPLHF. CDR3 nucleotides: TGTGCCAGCAGCTTGGATCCAGGGGTAGATTCACCCCTCCACTTT.

This clone has only one observation. The rearrangement joins TRBV6-5 to TRBJ1-6, with D possibly being TRBD1 (6 bases). The CDR3 has 15 amino acids. Germline V CDR1 and CDR2: MNHEY, SVGAGI. The V gene lost 5 bases and the J gene lost 6 bases, with 14 bases spanning the gap. In nucleotides, the CDR3 is TGTGCCAGCAGTCGCTATACAGGGTCTAATTCACCCCTCCACTTT. This sequence encodes CASSRYTGSNSPLHF.

This rearrangement joins TRBV10-3 to TRBJ2-2; no definite D call. This CDR3 region has 12 residues. Per germline, CDR1 ENHRY and CDR2 SYGVKD. V lost 6 bases and J lost 5, with 7 bases in between. CDR3 DNA: TGTGCCATCAGCCCTTCTACCGGGGAGCTGTTTTTT. This translates into CAISPSTGELFF.

This chain uses TRBV11-2 with TRBJ1-6, with D perhaps TRBD1 (5 bases). Germline CDR1 and CDR2: SGHAT and FQNNGV. The CDR3 length is 14 residues. V was shortened by 5 bases and J by 4 bases, with 9 bases between the two germline ends. For the CDR3, the DNA is TGTGCCAGCAGCGTCCCAGGGTATAATTCACCCCTCCACTTT. Amino acids: CASSVPGYNSPLHF.

The chain combines TRBV19 with TRBJ1-1; no clear D gene. The germline CDR1 and CDR2 sequences are LNHDA and SQIVND (reference sequence). Trimming pared 3 bases from V and 6 bases from J, leaving 14 bases between. CDR3 length: 14 residues. This CDR3 reads CASSIPGMVPEAFF. DNA of the CDR3: TGTGCCAGTAGTATCCCCGGGATGGTCCCTGAAGCTTTCTTT.

The V call is TRBV12-2, the J call TRBJ2-7; TRBD1 reflects the table's D call only, with no check against the DNA. TRBV12-2 is assigned pseudogene status. The CDR3 is 16 amino acids. The CDR3 here is CASRLGVQGETYEQYF. CDR3 coding DNA: TGTGCAAGTCGCTTAGGAGTACAGGGCGAAACCTACGAGCAGTACTTC.

The genes are TRBV27 and TRBJ1-1, with 7 bases identical to TRBD1. The CDR3 consists of 18 residues. Germline lookup yields CDR1 MNHEY and CDR2 SMNVEV (reference sequence). The V segment lost 5 bases and the J segment 6 bases; nucleotides outside the gene matches: 21. CDR3 amino acids: CASSPPGPRQGRVSEAFF. Written as DNA, the CDR3 is TGTGCCAGCAGTCCCCCGGGCCCCCGACAGGGTAGAGTGTCTGAAGCTTTCTTT.

The chain has TRBV6-5 and TRBJ2-3, with a possible D match to TRBD2 (7 bases). V was trimmed by 2 bases and J by 6 bases, leaving 12 bases between them. CDR1 and CDR2 (germline): MNHEY, SVGAGI. The CDR3 sequence is 14 residues long. The CDR3 DNA follows: TGTGCCAGCAGTTACGCAGGGGAGGGGGATACGCAGTATTTT. This codes for CASSYAGEGDTQYF.

The chain has TRBV4-3 and TRBJ1-6, with a tentative D call TRBD1 (5 bases). V lost 0 bases and J lost 11, with 8 bases in between. Germline V gene data show CDR1 as LGHNA and CDR2 as YSLEER. The CDR3 is 13 amino acids. CDR3 region: CASSQDKGTPLHF. CDR3 bases: TGCGCCAGCAGCCAAGACAAGGGGACACCCCTCCACTTT.